This T cell receptor (beta chain) was retrieved from a study of blood T cell repertoires in COVID-19. Overall study context: Specimens from acute and convalescent COVID-19 originated in the United States, Italy and Spain.

The V and J ends lost 4 bases and 8 bases respectively, with 12 bases between them. The CDR3 length is 12 residues. The germline CDR1 and CDR2 sequences are GTSNPN and SVGIG (reference sequence). Per the original methods: Reference gene primers were amplified, and this amplification served to estimate nucleated cell counts. TCRdb's copy holds only in-frame clones and misses some; the assay was immunoSEQ multiplex PCR. V and J calls plus clone size are reproduced from that table; the DNA served to infer D and trimming. The data show 150,000 to 200,000 clones, 88% seen once. Sequencing was done on a sample of peripheral blood. This TCR was recovered from a human donor in a cohort sampled during active COVID-19. The genes are TRBV30 and TRBJ1-5; D is unclear. The DNA of the CDR3 is TGTGCCTGGAAGTTGGGGAGGGAGCCCCAGCATTTT. Translation gives CAWKLGREPQHF.